These T cell receptor beta chains were read from a single sample in a study of T cells in Graves' hyperthyroidism and ophthalmopathy. MiXCR, applied by TCRdb to the multiplex PCR reads, yields one record per CDR3 protein. The sample has some 500,000 distinct CDR3 sequences, about 15% seen once; the top ten hold 17%. The sample comprised blood. The receptors stem from a woman aged 18-35 years with Graves' hyperthyroidism. Each CDR3 is given with its conserved first and last residue. The D gene is left open where the match is weak. A clone size is listed for some rows: how often the clone was seen (once, few, many), or a class if it is expanded.

size: many; V: TRBV29-1; D: NA; J: TRBJ2-3; CDR3: CSVEAKQGSDTQYF; DNA: TGCAGCGTTGAGGCCAAGCAGGGGTCAGATACGCAGTATTTT
size: NA; V: TRBV19; D: NA; J: TRBJ1-1; CDR3: CASRRGPEAFF; DNA: TGTGCCAGTAGGCGGGGCCCCGAAGCTTTCTTT
size: many; V: TRBV2; D: NA; J: TRBJ2-5; CDR3: CASRSSNSPGETQYF; DNA: TGTGCCAGTAGGAGCTCAAACAGCCCAGGAGAGACCCAGTACTTC
size: few; V: TRBV7-2; D: TRBD1; J: TRBJ1-2; CDR3: CASSTDRGLYGYTF; DNA: TGTGCCAGCAGCACCGACAGGGGGCTTTATGGCTACACCTTC
size: few; V: TRBV6-2/TRBV6-3; D: TRBD2; J: TRBJ2-1; CDR3: CASSYPLNRAGDGNEQFF; DNA: TGTGCCAGCAGTTACCCCTTAAATAGAGCGGGAGATGGGAATGAGCAGTTCTTC
size: many; V: TRBV19; D: NA; J: TRBJ1-2; CDR3: CASRDGQGNYGYTF; DNA: TGTGCCAGTAGGGACGGGCAGGGCAACTATGGCTACACCTTC
size: few; V: TRBV29-1; D: NA; J: TRBJ1-1; CDR3: CSVESRVAFF; DNA: TGCAGCGTTGAATCCCGGGTAGCTTTCTTT
size: NA; V: TRBV20-1; D: NA; J: TRBJ2-3; CDR3: CSATGLKPHTQYF; DNA: TGCAGTGCCACGGGACTGAAACCCCATACGCAGTATTTT
size: few; V: TRBV20-1; D: TRBD2; J: TRBJ2-1; CDR3: CSARDGLAGPLSGGVGEQFF; DNA: TGCAGTGCTAGAGATGGGCTAGCGGGACCTTTATCAGGAGGTGTTGGTGAGCAGTTCTTC
size: few; V: TRBV19; D: NA; J: TRBJ1-4; CDR3: CASSTPTAENEKLFF; DNA: TGTGCCAGTAGTACCCCGACAGCAGAGAATGAAAAACTGTTTTTT
size: many; V: TRBV18; D: NA; J: TRBJ2-5; CDR3: CASSPILGWETQYF; DNA: TGTGCCAGCTCACCTATACTAGGTTGGGAGACCCAGTACTTC
size: many; V: TRBV7-9; D: NA; J: TRBJ1-1; CDR3: CASSSQGLEAFF; DNA: TGTGCCAGCAGCTCGCAGGGCTTAGAAGCTTTCTTT
size: few; V: TRBV29-1; D: NA; J: TRBJ2-1; CDR3: CSPPPLLAVNEQFF; DNA: TGCAGCCCCCCCCCTCTCCTAGCAGTCAATGAGCAGTTCTTC
size: NA; V: TRBV20-1; D: NA; J: TRBJ1-2; CDR3: CSAIRTKNYGYTF; DNA: TGCAGTGCTATAAGGACGAAGAACTATGGCTACACCTTC
size: many; V: TRBV29-1; D: NA; J: TRBJ2-1; CDR3: CSAWLVGSNEQFF; DNA: TGCAGCGCTTGGTTGGTTGGTAGTAATGAGCAGTTCTTC
size: many; V: TRBV2; D: NA; J: TRBJ1-5; CDR3: CASSQPENQPQHF; DNA: TGTGCCAGCTCCCAGCCGGAAAATCAGCCCCAGCATTTT
size: many; V: TRBV20-1; D: NA; J: TRBJ1-2; CDR3: CSARGAHRVAGYGYTF; DNA: TGCAGTGCTAGAGGGGCTCACAGGGTTGCGGGCTATGGCTACACCTTC
size: many; V: TRBV5-5; D: TRBD1; J: TRBJ1-1; CDR3: CASRHLGTGGERGEAFF; DNA: TGTGCCAGCAGGCACTTGGGGACAGGGGGCGAAAGGGGTGAAGCTTTCTTT
size: many; V: TRBV5-1; D: NA; J: TRBJ2-6; CDR3: CASSYQASGANVLTF; DNA: TGCGCCAGCAGCTATCAGGCCTCTGGGGCCAACGTCCTGACTTTC
size: many; V: TRBV11-2; D: TRBD2; J: TRBJ2-1; CDR3: CASSVTYPGLAGGLYEQFF; DNA: TGTGCCAGCAGCGTTACGTACCCTGGACTAGCGGGAGGGCTCTATGAGCAGTTCTTC
size: NA; V: TRBV24-1; D: TRBD1; J: TRBJ2-2; CDR3: CATSVDRGRTGELFF; DNA: TGTGCCACCAGTGTTGACAGGGGGCGGACCGGGGAGCTGTTTTTT
size: many; V: TRBV29-1; D: TRBD1; J: TRBJ2-1; CDR3: CSVVRDRHTEQFF; DNA: TGCAGCGTTGTAAGGGACAGGCACACTGAGCAGTTCTTC
size: many; V: TRBV20-1; D: TRBD2; J: TRBJ2-7; CDR3: CSAAGTSDYEQYF; DNA: TGCAGTGCCGCCGGGACTAGCGACTACGAGCAGTACTTC
size: many; V: TRBV12-5; D: NA; J: TRBJ1-1; CDR3: CASGPQKNTEAFF; DNA: TGTGCTAGTGGTCCTCAAAAGAACACTGAAGCTTTCTTT
size: few; V: TRBV27; D: NA; J: TRBJ2-1; CDR3: CARTGLADEQFF; DNA: TGTGCCAGGACCGGATTAGCCGATGAGCAGTTCTTC